A single sample gave rise to the 17 T cell receptor beta chains below, sequenced in a study of identical twins (dated by TCRdb to the mid-2010s). The library relied on 5' RACE. The run used an Illumina HiSeq 2000. Using fastp at Q25 and MiXCR, TCRdb reprocessed the public reads and kept productive beta chains. Here each entry gathers all rows of one CDR3 protein and keeps the most common genes and DNA. This sample holds roughly 1.6 million distinct CDR3 sequences; less than 40% were observed only once. The ten largest clones add up to over 0.25% of the sample. The sample consisted of cord blood. The source of these receptors is a newborn girl in good health.

The sample holds many counts of this clonotype. The rearrangement uses TRBV21-1 and TRBJ1-1; the table's D call, TRBD1, has no DNA check behind it. TRBV21-1 is an annotated pseudogene. The CDR3 has 14 amino acids. CDR3 sequence: CASSKDRMNTEAFF. The CDR3 DNA sequence: TGTGCCAGCAGCAAGGACAGAATGAACACTGAAGCTTTCTTT.

The V and J genes are TRBV27 and TRBJ2-1, with 8 bases identical to TRBD2. The CDR3 consists of 16 residues. The junction had 16 bases not matched to a gene; V was cut back by 5 bases and J by 10 bases. CDR1 and CDR2 from the germline V gene are MNHEY and SMNVEV (reference sequence). The CDR3, as DNA: TGTGCCAGCAGTCCTACATCTCGGGGGGGAGGGTCAGAGCAGTTCTTC. It is translated as CASSPTSRGGGSEQFF.

A word on this clonotype: The junction and the germline gene differ at one end; a read error may be behind it. V is TRBV7-2 and J is TRBJ2-5; D gene uncertain. CDR3 length equals 13 residues. Germline assignment: CDR1 SGHTA and CDR2 FQGNSA. The CDR3 bases are TGTGCCAGCAGCTTATTTCGCCAAGAGACCCTGTACTTC. It yields the protein CASSLFRQETLYF. Combining the CDR3 with reference TRBV7-2 and TRBJ2-5 gives the whole variable domain GAGVSQSPSNKVTEKGKDVELRCDPISGHTALYWYRQSLGQGLEFLIYFQGNSAPDKSGLPSDRFSAERTGGSVSTLTIQRTQQEDSAVYLCASSLFRQETLYFGPGTRLLVL.

This chain uses TRBV29-1 with TRBJ2-7; 8 bases fit TRBD2. Trimming at V came to 5 bases and at J to 0 bases, leaving 9 bases not matched to a gene. Germline CDR1 and CDR2: SQVTM and ANQGSEA. The length of the CDR3 is 15 residues. Written as DNA, the CDR3 is TGCAGCGTTAGCAACCCGGGACTAGTCTCCTACGAGCAGTACTTC. It is translated as CSVSNPGLVSYEQYF.

This clonotype came up many times. The chain employs TRBV5-1 and TRBJ2-1; 7 nucleotides agree with TRBD2. From germline, CDR1 is SGHRS and CDR2 YFSETQ. The length of the CDR3 is 15 residues. V lost 0 bases to trimming and J lost 0 bases; unmatched junction nucleotides: 0. CDR3 nucleotide sequence: TGCGCCAGCAGCTTGGGGGGGGGCTCCTACAATGAGCAGTTCTTC. It translates to CASSLGGGSYNEQFF.

This clonotype was counted only a few times. The chain is built from TRBV12-3 or TRBV12-4 and TRBJ2-1, with TRBD1 matching over 7 bases. The junction had 8 bases not matched to a gene; V was cut back by 3 bases and J by 9 bases. The CDR3 contains 14 residues. The CDR3 DNA sequence: TGTGCCAGCAGTTTCGGCAGGGGGTTTGTTGAGCAGTTCTTC. Translated: CASSFGRGFVEQFF.

This clonotype was detected a few times. J is TRBJ2-5 and V is TRBV4-2; TRBD2 matches at 9 bases. The germline CDR1 and CDR2 sequences are LGHNA and YNFKEQ. The CDR3 covers 15 residues. Trimming took 0 bases from V and 6 from J; bases not matched to a gene: 5. CDR3 sequence (DNA): TGTGCCAGCAGCCAAGATAGGCTAGCGGGGAAGACCCAGTACTTC. Its protein is CASSQDRLAGKTQYF.

The CDR3 DNA sequence: TGCAGTGCTAGGGACGACAGGGGGAGAACAGATACGCAGTATTTT. Translating it yields CSARDDRGRTDTQYF. V usage is TRBV20-1 and J usage is TRBJ2-3; TRBD1 matches 9 bases. The trim removed 3 bases at V and 3 bases at J, leaving 7 bases unmatched. The germline gives CDR1 DFQATT, CDR2 SNEGSKA (reference sequence). The CDR3 runs 15 residues.

This clonotype showed up just a few times. The V call is TRBV5-5, the J call TRBJ1-4; D is unresolved. The CDR3 covers 12 residues. CDR1 is SGHKS and CDR2 is YYEKEE in the germline V gene (reference sequence). V lost 2 bases and J lost 10, with 9 bases in between. Here the CDR3 DNA reads TGTGCCAGCAGCTTTAATCGTGGAAAACTGTTTTTT. This sequence encodes CASSFNRGKLFF.

This clonotype turned up a few times. The rearrangement links TRBV7-9 to TRBJ1-4, with D unresolved. CDR1 is SEHNR and CDR2 is FQNEAQ in the germline V gene (reference sequence). The CDR3 is made up of 14 amino acids. V shed 2 bases and J shed 15 bases, with 19 bases lying between them. The CDR3 nucleotides read TGTGCCAGCAGCTTAAGTATTAATCAAGAAAGAATGTTTTTT. Amino acids: CASSLSINQERMFF.

The sample holds a few counts of this clonotype. The V gene is TRBV3-1, the J gene TRBJ1-1; 9 bases line up with TRBD1. This CDR3 contains 16 residues. Trimming removed 1 base from V and 5 bases from J; junction bases left unmatched: 8. Germline CDR1 LGHDT, CDR2 YNNKEL (reference sequence). CDR3 sequence reads: CASSQVGGQGHTEAFF. The CDR3 coding sequence is TGTGCCAGCAGCCAAGTAGGGGGACAGGGCCATACTGAAGCTTTCTTT.

The sample holds a few counts of this clonotype. The rearrangement links TRBV9 to TRBJ1-2, with D possibly being TRBD1 (6 bases). V dropped 4 bases and J dropped 5 bases, with 12 bases sitting between them. CDR1 is SGDLS and CDR2 is YYNGEE in the germline V gene. The CDR3 consists of 13 residues. This CDR3 is CASSTTGWYGYTF. The CDR3 DNA is TGTGCCAGCAGCACCACAGGGTGGTATGGCTACACCTTC.

The chain is built from TRBV28 and TRBJ1-2; TRBD1 agrees at 8 bases. The CDR3 length is 16 residues. Trimming at V came to 0 bases and at J to 0 bases, leaving 3 bases not matched to a gene. Germline V lookup: CDR1 MDHEN, CDR2 SYDVKM. The CDR3: CASSLWVDRANYGYTF. DNA for the CDR3: TGTGCCAGCAGTTTATGGGTGGACAGGGCTAACTATGGCTACACCTTC.

The chain uses TRBV20-1 and TRBJ1-1, with D hard to call. V gave up 6 bases and J gave up 1 base, with 12 bases separating them. Germline V gene sequence: CDR1 DFQATT, CDR2 SNEGSKA (reference sequence). This CDR3 is 13 amino acids long. CDR3 sequence (DNA): TGCAGTGCCCCGGGCTCGGGGAACACTGAAGCTTTCTTT. As protein: CSAPGSGNTEAFF.

This clonotype was seen only a few times. V is TRBV12-3 or TRBV12-4 and J is TRBJ2-1; either TRBD1 or TRBD2 may fit D (7 bases each). Trimming removed 5 bases at V and 4 bases at J, with 18 bases between. This CDR3 has 16 amino acids. The CDR3 protein is CASSPPTSRGYNEQFF. In DNA form, the CDR3 reads TGTGCCAGCAGTCCCCCGACTAGCAGGGGGTACAATGAGCAGTTCTTC.

This clonotype turned up a few times. The chain recombines TRBV11-1 with TRBJ1-2; 8 bases align to TRBD1. CDR1 and CDR2 from the germline V gene are SGHAT and FQDESV (reference sequence). J gave up 4 bases and V 1 base, and 17 bases lay outside the gene matches. This CDR3 is 19 amino acids long. The CDR3 reads CASSLVERIGTGKGYGYTF. CDR3 sequence (DNA): TGTGCCAGCAGCTTAGTGGAGCGGATCGGGACAGGAAAGGGCTATGGCTACACCTTC.

The gene calls are TRBV20-1 and TRBJ1-5, with D hard to call. V lost 5 bases, J lost 9 bases, and 5 bases lay in between. CDR1 DFQATT and CDR2 SNEGSKA come from the germline V gene (reference sequence). The CDR3 has 9 amino acids. Here the CDR3 reads CSAGGPQHF. The CDR3 nucleotides read TGCAGTGCTGGAGGGCCCCAGCATTTT.